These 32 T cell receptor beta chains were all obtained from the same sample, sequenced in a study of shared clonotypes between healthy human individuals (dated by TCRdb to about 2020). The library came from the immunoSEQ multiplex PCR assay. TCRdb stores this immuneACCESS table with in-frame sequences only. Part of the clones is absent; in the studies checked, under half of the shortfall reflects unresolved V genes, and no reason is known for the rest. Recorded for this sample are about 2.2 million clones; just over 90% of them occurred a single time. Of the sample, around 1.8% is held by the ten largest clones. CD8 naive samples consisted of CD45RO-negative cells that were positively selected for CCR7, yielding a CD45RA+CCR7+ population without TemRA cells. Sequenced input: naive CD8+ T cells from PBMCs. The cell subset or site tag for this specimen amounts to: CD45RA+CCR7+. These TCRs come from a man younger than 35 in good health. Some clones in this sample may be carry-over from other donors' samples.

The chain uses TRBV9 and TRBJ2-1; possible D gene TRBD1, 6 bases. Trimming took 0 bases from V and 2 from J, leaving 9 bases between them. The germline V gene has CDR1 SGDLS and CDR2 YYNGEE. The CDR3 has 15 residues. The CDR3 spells CASSVAGGTYNEQFF. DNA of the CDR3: TGTGCCAGCAGCGTAGCTGGGGGCACCTACAATGAGCAGTTCTTC.

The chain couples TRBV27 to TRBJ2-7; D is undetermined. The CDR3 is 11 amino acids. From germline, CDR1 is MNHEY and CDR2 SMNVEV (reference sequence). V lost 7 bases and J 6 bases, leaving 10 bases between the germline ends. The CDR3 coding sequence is TGTGCCAGCAAAGGGTTCGGCGAGCAGTACTTC. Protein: CASKGFGEQYF.

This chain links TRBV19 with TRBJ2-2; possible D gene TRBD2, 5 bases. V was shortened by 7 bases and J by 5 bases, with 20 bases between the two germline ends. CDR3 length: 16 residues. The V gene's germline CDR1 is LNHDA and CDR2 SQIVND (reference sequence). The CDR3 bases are TGTGCCAGTACTCCTAGACTACCCCAGTATACCGGGGAGCTGTTTTTT. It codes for CASTPRLPQYTGELFF.

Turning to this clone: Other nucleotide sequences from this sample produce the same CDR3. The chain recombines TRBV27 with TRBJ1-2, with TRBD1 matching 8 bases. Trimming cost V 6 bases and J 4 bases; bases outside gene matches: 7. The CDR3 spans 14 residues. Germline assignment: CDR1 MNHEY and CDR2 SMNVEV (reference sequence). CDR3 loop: CASSLGQGIYGYTF. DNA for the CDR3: TGTGCCAGCAGCCTCGGACAGGGCATCTATGGCTACACCTTC.

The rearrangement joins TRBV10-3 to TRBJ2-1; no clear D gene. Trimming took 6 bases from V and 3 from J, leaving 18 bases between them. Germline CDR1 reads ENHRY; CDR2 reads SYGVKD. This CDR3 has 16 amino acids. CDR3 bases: TGTGCCATCAGCGAAGCCGGGCTCCGGGTCTACAATGAGCAGTTCTTC. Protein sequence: CAISEAGLRVYNEQFF.

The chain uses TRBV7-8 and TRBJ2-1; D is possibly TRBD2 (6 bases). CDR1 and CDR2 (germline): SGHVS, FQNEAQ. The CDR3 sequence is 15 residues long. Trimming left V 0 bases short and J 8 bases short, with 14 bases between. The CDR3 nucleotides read TGTGCCAGCAGCTTAGCATCAGGGCCGGGGGATGAGCAGTTCTTC. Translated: CASSLASGPGDEQFF.

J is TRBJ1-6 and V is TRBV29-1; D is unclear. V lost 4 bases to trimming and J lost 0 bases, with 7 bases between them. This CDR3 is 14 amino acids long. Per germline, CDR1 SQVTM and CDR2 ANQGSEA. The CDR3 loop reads CSVAVSSYNSPLHF. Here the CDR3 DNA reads TGCAGCGTTGCGGTTAGCTCCTATAATTCACCCCTCCACTTT. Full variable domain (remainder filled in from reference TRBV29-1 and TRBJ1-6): SAVISQKPSRDICQRGTSLTIQCQVDSQVTMMFWYRQQPGQSLTLIATANQGSEATYESGFVIDKFPISRPNLTFSTLTVSNMSPEDSSIYLCSVAVSSYNSPLHFGNGTRLTVT.

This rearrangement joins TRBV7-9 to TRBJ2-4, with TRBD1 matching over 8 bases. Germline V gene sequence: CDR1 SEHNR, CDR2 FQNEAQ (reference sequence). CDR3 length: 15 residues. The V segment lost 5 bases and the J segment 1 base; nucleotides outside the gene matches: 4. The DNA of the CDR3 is TGTGCCAGCAGCGGGACAGGTGGTGCCAAAAACATTCAGTACTTC. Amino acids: CASSGTGGAKNIQYF.

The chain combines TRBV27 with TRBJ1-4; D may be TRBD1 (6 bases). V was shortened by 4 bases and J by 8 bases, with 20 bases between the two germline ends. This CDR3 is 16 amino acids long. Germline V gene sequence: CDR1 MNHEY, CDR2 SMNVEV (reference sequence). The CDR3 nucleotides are TGTGCCAGCAGTTCCGGCCCCGGGGGGCTGGTGGAAAAACTGTTTTTT. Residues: CASSSGPGGLVEKLFF.

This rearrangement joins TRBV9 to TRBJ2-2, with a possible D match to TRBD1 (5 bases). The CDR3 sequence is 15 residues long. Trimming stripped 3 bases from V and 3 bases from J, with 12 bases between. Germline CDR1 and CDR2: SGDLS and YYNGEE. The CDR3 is CASSDQGFYTGELFF. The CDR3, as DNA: TGTGCCAGCAGCGATCAGGGCTTCTACACCGGGGAGCTGTTTTTT.

The CDR3 DNA sequence: TGTGCCAGCAGTTGGGTTCCGGGACAGACAGACAATGAGCAGTTCTTC. It specifies CASSWVPGQTDNEQFF. V gene TRBV7-9 combines with J gene TRBJ2-1; 7 positions agree with TRBD1. CDR1 and CDR2 (germline): SEHNR, FQNEAQ (reference sequence). V lost 6 bases, J lost 5 bases, and 13 bases stayed unmatched. The CDR3 totals 16 residues.

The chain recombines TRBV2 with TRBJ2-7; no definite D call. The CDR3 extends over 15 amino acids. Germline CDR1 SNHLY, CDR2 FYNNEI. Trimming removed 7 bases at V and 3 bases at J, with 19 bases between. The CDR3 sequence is CASKQTSGSGYEQYF. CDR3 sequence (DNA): TGTGCCAGCAAGCAAACGTCCGGGTCAGGCTACGAGCAGTACTTC.

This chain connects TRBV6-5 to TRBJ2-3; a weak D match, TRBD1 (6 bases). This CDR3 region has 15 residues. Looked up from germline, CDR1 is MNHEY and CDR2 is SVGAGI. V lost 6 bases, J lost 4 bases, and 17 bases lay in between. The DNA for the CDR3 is TGTGCCAGCAGACCGAGACAGGTTGCGGCAGATACGCAGTATTTT. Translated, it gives CASRPRQVAADTQYF.

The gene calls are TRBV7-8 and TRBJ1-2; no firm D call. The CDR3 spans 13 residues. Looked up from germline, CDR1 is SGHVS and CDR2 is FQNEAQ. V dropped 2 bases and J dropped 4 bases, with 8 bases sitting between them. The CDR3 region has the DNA TGTGCCAGCAGCTTAACGAATCTCTATGGCTACACCTTC. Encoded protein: CASSLTNLYGYTF.

The CDR3 nucleotides are TGTGCCAGCAGCCGAGACTACGAGCAGTACTTC. Protein: CASSRDYEQYF. This sequence joins TRBV6-5 and TRBJ2-7, with unresolved D. Trimming shortened V by 6 bases and J by 3 bases, and 6 bases separated the two germline ends. Germline loops: CDR1 MNHEY, CDR2 SVGAGI. This CDR3 spans 11 amino acids.

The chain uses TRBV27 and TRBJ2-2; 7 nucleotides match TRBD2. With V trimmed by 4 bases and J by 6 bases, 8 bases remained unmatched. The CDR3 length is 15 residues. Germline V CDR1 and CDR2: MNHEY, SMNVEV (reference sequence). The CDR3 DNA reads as TGTGCCAGCAGTTGGTGGGAGGGCGGCGCCGGGGAGCTGTTTTTT. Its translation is CASSWWEGGAGELFF.

CDR3 in amino acids: CASTIGWGQNTEAFF. The CDR3 region has the DNA TGTGCCAGCACCATCGGTTGGGGGCAGAACACTGAAGCTTTCTTT. This chain links TRBV4-2 with TRBJ1-1, with D perhaps TRBD1 (6 bases). Trimming removed 7 bases at V and 1 base at J, with 16 bases between. The CDR3 extends over 15 amino acids. Germline CDR1 LGHNA, CDR2 YNFKEQ.

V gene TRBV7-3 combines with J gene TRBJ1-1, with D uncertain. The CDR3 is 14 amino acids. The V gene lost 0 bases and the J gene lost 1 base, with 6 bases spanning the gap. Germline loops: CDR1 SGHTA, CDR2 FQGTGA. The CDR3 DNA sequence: TGTGCCAGCAGCTTAACGGATAAGAACACTGAAGCTTTCTTT. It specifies CASSLTDKNTEAFF.

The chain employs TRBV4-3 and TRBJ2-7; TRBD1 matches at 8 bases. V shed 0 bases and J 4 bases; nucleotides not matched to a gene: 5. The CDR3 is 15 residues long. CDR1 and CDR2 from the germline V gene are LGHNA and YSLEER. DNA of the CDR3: TGCGCCAGCAGCCAAGACAGGGGGCTTGGTTACGAGCAGTACTTC. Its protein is CASSQDRGLGYEQYF.

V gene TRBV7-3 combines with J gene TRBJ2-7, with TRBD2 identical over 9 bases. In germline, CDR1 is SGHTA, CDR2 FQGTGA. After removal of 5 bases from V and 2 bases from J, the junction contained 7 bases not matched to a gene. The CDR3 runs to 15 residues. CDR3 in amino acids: CASSDPASGAYEQYF. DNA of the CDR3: TGTGCCAGCAGCGACCCCGCTAGCGGGGCCTACGAGCAGTACTTC.

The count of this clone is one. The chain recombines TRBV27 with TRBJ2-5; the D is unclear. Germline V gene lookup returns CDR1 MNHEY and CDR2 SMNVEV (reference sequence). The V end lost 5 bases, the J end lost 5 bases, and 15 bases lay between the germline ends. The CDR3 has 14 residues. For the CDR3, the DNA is TGTGCCAGCAGTCTACTCCCTCTAGGGGAGACCCAGTACTTC. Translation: CASSLLPLGETQYF.

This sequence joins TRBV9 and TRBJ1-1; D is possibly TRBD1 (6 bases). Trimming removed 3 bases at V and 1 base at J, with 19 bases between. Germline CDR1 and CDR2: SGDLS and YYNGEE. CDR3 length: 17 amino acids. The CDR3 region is CASSDSWQGMGNTEAFF. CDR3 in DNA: TGTGCCAGCAGCGACAGTTGGCAGGGGATGGGGAACACTGAAGCTTTCTTT.

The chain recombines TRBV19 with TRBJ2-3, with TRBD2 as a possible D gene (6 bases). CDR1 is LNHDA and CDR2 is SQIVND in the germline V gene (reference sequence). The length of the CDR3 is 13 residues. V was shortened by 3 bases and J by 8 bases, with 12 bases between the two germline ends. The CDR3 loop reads CASSMIGTSTQYF. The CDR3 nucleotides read TGTGCCAGTAGTATGATAGGGACTTCTACGCAGTATTTT. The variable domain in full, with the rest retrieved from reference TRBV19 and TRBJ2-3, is DGGITQSPKYLFRKEGQNVTLSCEQNLNHDAMYWYRQDPGQGLRLIYYSQIVNDFQKGDIAEGYSVSREKKESFPLTVTSAQKNPTAFYLCASSMIGTSTQYFGPGTRLTVL.

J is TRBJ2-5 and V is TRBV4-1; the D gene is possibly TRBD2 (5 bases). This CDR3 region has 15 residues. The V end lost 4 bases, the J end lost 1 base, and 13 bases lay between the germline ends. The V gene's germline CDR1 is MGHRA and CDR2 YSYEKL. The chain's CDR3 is CASSLLIEGQETQYF. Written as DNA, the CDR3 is TGCGCCAGCAGCCTCCTGATCGAGGGCCAAGAGACCCAGTACTTC.

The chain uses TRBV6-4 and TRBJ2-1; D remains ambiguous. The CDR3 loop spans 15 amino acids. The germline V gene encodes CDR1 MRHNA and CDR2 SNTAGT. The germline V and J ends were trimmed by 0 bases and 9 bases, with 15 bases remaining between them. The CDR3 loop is CASSDSARSMGEQFF. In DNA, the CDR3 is TGTGCCAGCAGTGACTCGGCCAGGTCAATGGGTGAGCAGTTCTTC.

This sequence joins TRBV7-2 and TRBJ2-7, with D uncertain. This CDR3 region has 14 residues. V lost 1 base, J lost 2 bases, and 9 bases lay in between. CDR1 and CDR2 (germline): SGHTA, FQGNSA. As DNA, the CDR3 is TGTGCCAGCAGCTTAGATTTTTCGGCCTACGAGCAGTACTTC. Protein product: CASSLDFSAYEQYF.

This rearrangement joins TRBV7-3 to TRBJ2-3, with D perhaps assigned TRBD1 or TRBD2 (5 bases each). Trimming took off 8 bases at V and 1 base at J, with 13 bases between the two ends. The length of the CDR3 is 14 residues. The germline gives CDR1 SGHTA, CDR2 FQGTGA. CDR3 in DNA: TGTGCCAGCGGTCCGAGGGGCGGCACAGATACGCAGTATTTT. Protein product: CASGPRGGTDTQYF.

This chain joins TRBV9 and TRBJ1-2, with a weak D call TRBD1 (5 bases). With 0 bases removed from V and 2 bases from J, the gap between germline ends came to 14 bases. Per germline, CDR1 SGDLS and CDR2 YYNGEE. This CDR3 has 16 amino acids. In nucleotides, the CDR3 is TGTGCCAGCAGCGTAGCTACTACAGGAGGCAACTATGGCTACACCTTC. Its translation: CASSVATTGGNYGYTF.

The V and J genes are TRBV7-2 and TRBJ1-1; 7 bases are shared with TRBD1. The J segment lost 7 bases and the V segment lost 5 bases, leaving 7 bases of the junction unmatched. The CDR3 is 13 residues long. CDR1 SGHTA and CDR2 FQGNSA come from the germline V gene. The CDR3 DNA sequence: TGTGCCAGCAGCCACCTCCGGGACAGTGAAGCTTTCTTT. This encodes CASSHLRDSEAFF. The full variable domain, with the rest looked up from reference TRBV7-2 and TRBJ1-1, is GAGVSQSPSNKVTEKGKDVELRCDPISGHTALYWYRQSLGQGLEFLIYFQGNSAPDKSGLPSDRFSAERTGGSVSTLTIQRTQQEDSAVYLCASSHLRDSEAFFGQGTRLTVV.

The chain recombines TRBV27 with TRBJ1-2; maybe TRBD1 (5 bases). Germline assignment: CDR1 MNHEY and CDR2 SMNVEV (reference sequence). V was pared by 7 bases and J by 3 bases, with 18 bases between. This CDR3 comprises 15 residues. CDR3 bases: TGTGCCAGCACCGGAAGGGGCGGAGGGCACTATGGCTACACCTTC. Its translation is CASTGRGGGHYGYTF.

This CDR3 reads CASSPGGVRSYEQYF. The CDR3 bases are TGTGCCAGCAGCCCCGGGGGTGTAAGGTCCTACGAGCAGTACTTC. The genes are TRBV25-1 and TRBJ2-5, with D possibly being TRBD2 (6 bases). The J call is in doubt because the DNA end fits TRBJ2-7 better. Germline CDR1 is MGHDK and CDR2 is SYGVNS. This CDR3 comprises 15 residues.

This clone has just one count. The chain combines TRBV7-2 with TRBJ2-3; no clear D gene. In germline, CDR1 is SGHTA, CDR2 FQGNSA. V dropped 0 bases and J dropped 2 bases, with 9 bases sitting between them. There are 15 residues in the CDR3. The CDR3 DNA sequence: TGTGCCAGCAGCTTAGCGGCGCGGACCACAGATACGCAGTATTTT. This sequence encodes CASSLAARTTDTQYF.